This TCR beta chain came from a study of cytotoxic CD8 clonotypes in ibrutinib-treated CLL (dated by TCRdb to the early 2020s). For the wider study: In this cohort, over 14 patients were treatment-naive and approximately 10 were relapsed/refractory, while roughly 18 had unmutated IGHV. Responses were partial in approximately 24 patients and complete in 2; after median around 72 months follow-up, some 14 stayed in remission and roughly twelve progressed. Response samples were obtained after a median of approximately twelve months of treatment, with a range of about 6 to 40 months. On average, each sample had hundreds of thousands of productive templates and approximately 89,000 productive rearrangements. Longitudinal samples were available for about 30% of the 86 trial participants. Cryopreserved peripheral blood mononuclear cells were obtained prior to treatment, at the time of response, and at either disease progression or sustained remission. All remission and progressive disease samples were collected while patients were still receiving ibrutinib. The paper's findings and limits, for the study overall: Sustained-remission and progressing patients did not have matched sampling times, and lymph node repertoires were not examined. Public clonotypes were rare and either contracted or stayed stable during treatment, and the rise in clonality at ibrutinib response reflected the expansion of private clonotypes. An increase in clonality was observed at ibrutinib response, with clonality remaining stable during sustained remission and falling back toward baseline at progression. At baseline, clonality was higher than in age-matched healthy donors and showed a strong correlation with circulating CD8+ T-cell counts.

Worth noting for this clone: Its binding antigen is unknown. Because the CDR3 is missing its conserved closing phenylalanine or tryptophan, this is likely a read error. No DNA is shown, since the ends of the CDR3 on it are uncertain; the CDR3 is the one TCRdb lists.

The sample's time point label, in plain terms: approximately 11 months on ibrutinib. Around 2 micrograms of genomic DNA were extracted from cryopreserved PBMCs for TCR beta library preparation. Longitudinal blood samples from CLL patients on ibrutinib monotherapy underwent high-throughput TCR beta sequencing. The patients took part in an open-label, single-center phase 2 trial of ibrutinib monotherapy. The CDR3 length equals 11 residues, ends included. CDR1 SGHNT and CDR2 YENEEA are derived from the germline V gene. Each clonotype received, on average, about 9.7x coverage in deep resolution sequencing performed on a MiSeq, where the target depth lay between 1 in 1 million and 1 in 200,000 T cells. TCR beta libraries were generated with the immunoSEQ hsTCRB Kit. Per the authors' processing: Data were analyzed with ImmunoSEQ Data Assistant and ImmunoSEQ Analyzer, with V, D and J genes assigned per IMGT definitions. Clonality was computed as one minus normalized Shannon entropy of productive rearrangement frequencies, ranging from 0 to 1. Only overrepresented clonotypes making up at least 0.05% of the repertoire of each patient were included in the public clonotype analysis. Approximately 12 repertoires from age-matched healthy donors, obtained from immuneACCESS, served as clonality controls. TCRdb's version of the immuneACCESS table is confined to in-frame rearrangements and falls short of the full clone set. An unresolved V gene accounts for under half of the shortfall where checked; the remainder is of unknown origin. D and trimming come from the DNA, and the V and J calls and clone size come from that table. The sample contains more than 70,000 clones, roughly 83% of them found a single time. The ten largest clones add up to 4% to 5.5% of the sample.

This material consisted of PBMCs, taken after 12 months of ibrutinib treatment. The TCR sequence derives from a human donor with chronic lymphocytic leukemia. This receptor chain uses TRBV11-3 and TRBJ2-7; TRBD1 reflects the table's D call only, with no check against the DNA. CDR3 protein: CASSPETATVL.